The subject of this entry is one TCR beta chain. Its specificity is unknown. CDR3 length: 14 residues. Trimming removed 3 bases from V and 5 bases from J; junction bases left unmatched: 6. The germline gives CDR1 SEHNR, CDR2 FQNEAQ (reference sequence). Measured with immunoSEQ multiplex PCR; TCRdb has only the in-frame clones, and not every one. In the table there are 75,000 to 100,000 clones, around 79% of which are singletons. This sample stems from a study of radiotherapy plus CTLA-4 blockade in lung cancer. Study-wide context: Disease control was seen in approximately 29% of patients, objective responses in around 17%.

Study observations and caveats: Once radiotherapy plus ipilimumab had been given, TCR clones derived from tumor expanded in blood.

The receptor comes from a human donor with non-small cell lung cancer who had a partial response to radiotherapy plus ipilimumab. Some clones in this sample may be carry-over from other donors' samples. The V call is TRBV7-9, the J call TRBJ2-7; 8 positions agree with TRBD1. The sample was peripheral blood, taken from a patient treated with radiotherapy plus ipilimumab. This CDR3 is CASSFTGGLHEQYF. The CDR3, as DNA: TGTGCCAGCAGCTTCACAGGGGGTCTCCACGAGCAGTACTTC.